These 22 T cell receptor beta chains were all obtained from the same sample, sequenced in a study of prognosis after radiotherapy for stage I lung cancer (dated by TCRdb to the early 2020s). Instrument used: Illumina HiSeq 3000. Two rounds of multiplex PCR on genomic DNA were used to amplify the TCR beta CDR3 region. In the first PCR round, primers specific to each TRBV and TRBJ gene were used, and the primer sequences were filed in Chinese patent CN105087789A. TCRdb reprocessing: public reads trimmed at Q25 with fastp, clones called with MiXCR, in-frame beta chains kept. When rows share a CDR3 protein, they turn into one entry using the most common DNA and genes. Counted in this sample were approximately 25,000 distinct CDR3 sequences; about 41% of them appeared once. Clones ranked in the top ten supply roughly 35% of the sample. Source: PBMCs, taken before or after stereotactic body radiation therapy (not recorded which). These receptors originate from a donor over 45 with non-small cell lung cancer.

The sample holds many counts of this clonotype. The rearrangement joins TRBV30 to TRBJ2-7; D uncertain. Trimming stripped 1 base from V and 0 bases from J, with 4 bases between. CDR1 is GTSNPN and CDR2 is SVGIG in the germline V gene (reference sequence). The CDR3 is made up of 12 amino acids. DNA for the CDR3: TGTGCCTGGAGTGGAGCCTCCTACGAGCAGTACTTC. Amino acid sequence: CAWSGASYEQYF.

This clonotype was detected ten times or more. The chain is built from TRBV3-1 and TRBJ2-3, with a possible D match to TRBD2 (5 bases). With 4 bases removed from V and 1 base from J, the gap between germline ends came to 9 bases. The CDR3 contains 14 residues. Per germline, CDR1 LGHDT and CDR2 YNNKEL (reference sequence). The CDR3 spells CASSPPRGTDTQYF. CDR3 coding DNA: TGTGCCAGCAGCCCCCCGAGGGGCACAGATACGCAGTATTTT.

The table lists this clonotype with many counts. This chain links TRBV6-1 with TRBJ2-2; 11 bases fit TRBD2. Germline CDR1 is MNHNS and CDR2 is SASEGT. The junction had 16 bases not matched to a gene; V was cut back by 5 bases and J by 5 bases. This CDR3 comprises 19 residues. The CDR3 region is CASSRRLAGMGGVTGELFF. In DNA, the CDR3 is TGTGCCAGCAGTCGTCGACTAGCGGGAATGGGGGGGGTAACCGGGGAGCTGTTTTTT.

As to this clonotype: Sequence at one end of the junction differs from germline and may be a read error. The V and J genes are TRBV27 and TRBJ2-3; D not certain. The CDR3 contains 13 residues. The V gene's germline CDR1 is MNHEY and CDR2 SMNVEV (reference sequence). CDR3 sequence (DNA): TGTGTCAGCAGTACCCTTTCGTCAGATACGCAGTATTTT. Protein: CVSSTLSSDTQYF.

Regarding this clonotype: Only one base separates this from a far larger clonotype, so it likely reflects a read error. The V call is TRBV6-5, the J call TRBJ2-7, with D maybe TRBD1 (5 bases). This CDR3 spans 14 amino acids. V lost 4 bases and J lost 3, with 13 bases in between. Germline V lookup: CDR1 MNHEY, CDR2 SVGAGI. The CDR3 DNA reads TGTGCCAGCAGTTCCGAGTACAGGTTCTACGAGCAGTACTTC. Protein sequence: CASSSEYRFYEQYF.

A word on this clonotype: This clone may be a read error of a much larger clone one base away. The chain uses TRBV6-2 or TRBV6-3 and TRBJ2-1, with 11 bases lining up with TRBD2. Germline CDR1 is MNHEY and CDR2 is SVGEGT. V lost 7 bases to trimming and J lost 7 bases; unmatched junction nucleotides: 12. This CDR3 has 16 amino acids. The DNA for the CDR3 is TGTGCCAGCATCGAACATTCTAGCGGGGGGCGGAATGAGCAGTTCTTC. This encodes CASIEHSSGGRNEQFF.

This clonotype has a count of ten or more. The chain has TRBV9 and TRBJ2-2; 8 bases line up with TRBD2. With 4 bases clipped from V and 1 base from J, the junction kept 6 bases outside the gene matches. CDR1 is SGDLS and CDR2 is YYNGEE in the germline V gene. This CDR3 region has 16 residues. CDR3 nucleotide sequence: TGTGCCAGCAGCTTCTCGCTAGCGGGGAACACCGGGGAGCTGTTTTTT. This translates into CASSFSLAGNTGELFF.

This clonotype was found many times. A read error may explain this, as a much larger clone is one base away. This sequence joins TRBV5-1 and TRBJ2-7, with D unresolved. The CDR3 sequence is 14 residues long. Germline CDR1 and CDR2: SGHRS and YFSETQ. CDR3 DNA sequence: TGCGCCAGCAGCCAGGACGGGCCAGCCTACGAGCAGCACTTC. This gives the protein CASSQDGPAYEQHF.

This clonotype was seen a handful of times. The conserved phenylalanine or tryptophan normally closing the CDR3 is absent here, so this likely arose from a read error. The J gene is TRBJ2-3, the V gene TRBV7-9, with D uncertain. V was clipped by 3 bases and J by 5 bases, with 12 bases between them. CDR1 and CDR2 (germline): SEHNR, FQNEAQ (reference sequence). CDR3 length equals 14 residues. In nucleotides, the CDR3 is TGTGCCAGCAGCTTTGGAGAACTACGAGATACGCAGTATTCT. As protein: CASSFGELRDTQYS.

This clonotype occurred once. The chain couples TRBV7-2 to TRBJ2-1, with 10 positions matching TRBD1. V lost 2 bases to trimming and J lost 7 bases; unmatched junction nucleotides: 11. The CDR3 spans 17 residues. Germline values: CDR1 SGHTA, CDR2 FQGNSA. The CDR3 DNA is TGTGCCAGCAGCTTATCCGGAAGACAGGGGGCAGGGAATGAGCAGTTCTTC. Translated: CASSLSGRQGAGNEQFF.

This clonotype was counted ten times or more. The CDR3 DNA follows: TGTGCCAGTAGTATAGATCTGATCCGATCCTACGAGCAGTACTTC. It specifies CASSIDLIRSYEQYF. This chain connects TRBV19 to TRBJ2-7; no reliable D call. CDR3 length: 15 residues. Germline V gene data show CDR1 as LNHDA and CDR2 as SQIVND (reference sequence). Trimming cost V 0 bases and J 1 base, with 10 bases left between them.

There are a few counts of this clonotype. Since a much larger clone is just one base distant, this may be a read error. This rearrangement joins TRBV6-5 to TRBJ1-5; D remains ambiguous. The CDR3 has 14 residues. The germline V and J ends were trimmed by 0 bases and 10 bases, with 13 bases remaining between them. Germline lookup yields CDR1 MNHEY and CDR2 SVGAGI. CDR3 loop: CASSYSGSEHPQHF. CDR3 nucleotides: TGTGCCAGCAGTTACTCAGGGTCCGAACATCCCCAGCATTTT.

The gene calls are TRBV2 and TRBJ1-6; tentatively, D is TRBD1 (6 bases). The germline V gene encodes CDR1 SNHLY and CDR2 FYNNEI. The length of the CDR3 is 19 residues. V was clipped by 6 bases and J by 2 bases, with 23 bases between them. The DNA of the CDR3 is TGTGCCAGCAGCAACACGGGGGGGGCAGGGGCCACCTATAATTCACCCCTCCACTTT. This sequence encodes CASSNTGGAGATYNSPLHF.

This clonotype was observed at least ten times. The CDR3 nucleotides read TGTGCCAGCAGTCTGACAGGGGGCCCCAATCAGCCCCAGCATTTT. It is translated as CASSLTGGPNQPQHF. This sequence joins TRBV28 and TRBJ1-5; TRBD1 matches at 10 bases. Germline trimming cut 5 bases from V and 3 bases from J; bases unmatched to any gene: 4. Looked up from germline, CDR1 is MDHEN and CDR2 is SYDVKM. The CDR3 is 15 residues long.

This clonotype was picked up many times. The chain carries TRBV5-1 and TRBJ1-4; tentative D call: TRBD1 (5 bases). The CDR3 is 16 residues long. In germline, CDR1 is SGHRS, CDR2 YFSETQ. Between the trimmed V and J ends, which lost 0 bases and 7 bases, there was a span of 16 bases. The CDR3 bases are TGCGCCAGCAGCTTGGGTCTTCAGGGTAGAGGTGAAAAACTGTTTTTT. Translating gives CASSLGLQGRGEKLFF.

This sequence joins TRBV7-2 and TRBJ2-7, with D perhaps TRBD1 or TRBD2 (5 bases each). The V gene lost 5 bases and the J gene lost 0 bases, with 11 bases spanning the gap. Per the germline V gene, CDR1 is SGHTA and CDR2 is FQGNSA. The CDR3 is 14 amino acids. The CDR3 loop reads CASSRDGISYEQYF. The CDR3, as DNA: TGTGCCAGCAGCCGGGACGGTATCTCCTACGAGCAGTACTTC.

Notes on this clonotype: The junction does not match germline at one end; this may be a read error. This rearrangement joins TRBV6-2 or TRBV6-3 to TRBJ1-5; no clear D. The CDR3 runs 15 residues. Germline CDR1 and CDR2: MNHEY and SVGEGT. The CDR3 bases are TGTGCCAACAGTCCGTCGTTAGTTGGGGATCAGCCCCAGCATTTT. Its translation: CANSPSLVGDQPQHF.

CDR3 sequence: CASSLAYRANSPLHF. The CDR3 DNA reads as TGTGCCAGCAGCTTAGCGTACAGGGCCAATTCACCCCTCCACTTT. The chain couples TRBV7-2 to TRBJ1-6, with D perhaps TRBD1 (6 bases). Trimming cost V 0 bases and J 7 bases, with 10 bases left between them. CDR3 size: 15 residues. Germline loops: CDR1 SGHTA, CDR2 FQGNSA.

This clonotype showed up just once. The chain combines TRBV6-2 or TRBV6-3 with TRBJ1-3; the D is unclear. This CDR3 spans 16 amino acids. V was shortened by 3 bases and J by 0 bases, with 12 bases between the two germline ends. Germline assignment: CDR1 MNHEY and CDR2 SVGEGT. This chain's CDR3 is CASSYNIPGSGNTIYF. The CDR3 coding sequence is TGTGCCAGCAGTTATAACATCCCCGGCTCTGGAAACACCATATATTTT.

This clonotype was observed at least ten times. The CDR3 bases are TGCGCCAGCAGCCCGGGGTTGTCCCAGCCTGGCTACACCTTC. It specifies CASSPGLSQPGYTF. This chain uses TRBV5-1 with TRBJ1-2; D unresolved. The germline V and J ends were trimmed by 4 bases and 7 bases, with 17 bases remaining between them. The CDR3 extends over 14 amino acids. Germline values: CDR1 SGHRS, CDR2 YFSETQ.

The table lists this clonotype with many counts. The chain has TRBV2 and TRBJ2-3; possibly TRBD1 for D (5 bases). This CDR3 contains 15 residues. V was cut by 2 bases and J by 4 bases, with 13 bases left in between. Germline CDR1 and CDR2: SNHLY and FYNNEI. The CDR3 nucleotides read TGTGCCAGCAGTGAACAGGGCCAAGAGGCAGATACGCAGTATTTT. The encoded protein is CASSEQGQEADTQYF.

This clonotype was counted many times. At one of its ends the junction is not consistent with the germline gene, which may arise from a read error. The gene calls are TRBV7-7 and TRBJ2-5; tentative D call: TRBD2 (6 bases). Germline CDR1 reads SSHAT; CDR2 reads FNYEAQ (reference sequence). This CDR3 region has 16 residues. CDR3 amino acids: CASSRGVAGIVETQYF. CDR3 DNA: TGTGCTAGCAGCCGCGGAGTCGCGGGGATTGTAGAGACCCAGTACTTC.